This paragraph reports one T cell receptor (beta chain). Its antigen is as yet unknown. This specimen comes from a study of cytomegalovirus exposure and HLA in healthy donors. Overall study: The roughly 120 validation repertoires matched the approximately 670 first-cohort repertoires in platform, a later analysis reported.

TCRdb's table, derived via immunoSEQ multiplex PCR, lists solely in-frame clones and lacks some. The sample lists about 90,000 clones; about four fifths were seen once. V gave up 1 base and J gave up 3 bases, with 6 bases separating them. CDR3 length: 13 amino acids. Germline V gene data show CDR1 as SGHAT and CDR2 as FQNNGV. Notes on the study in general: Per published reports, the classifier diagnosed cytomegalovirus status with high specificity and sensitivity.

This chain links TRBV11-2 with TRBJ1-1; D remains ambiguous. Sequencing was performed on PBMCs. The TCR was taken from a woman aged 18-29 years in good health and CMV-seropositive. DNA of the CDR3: TGTGCCAGCAGCTTAGGACAAGACACTGAAGCTTTCTTT. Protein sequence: CASSLGQDTEAFF. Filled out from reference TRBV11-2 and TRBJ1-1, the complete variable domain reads EAGVAQSPRYKIIEKRQSVAFWCNPISGHATLYWYQQILGQGPKLLIQFQNNGVVDDSQLPKDRFSAERLKGVDSTLKIQPAKLEDSAVYLCASSLGQDTEAFFGQGTRLTVV.